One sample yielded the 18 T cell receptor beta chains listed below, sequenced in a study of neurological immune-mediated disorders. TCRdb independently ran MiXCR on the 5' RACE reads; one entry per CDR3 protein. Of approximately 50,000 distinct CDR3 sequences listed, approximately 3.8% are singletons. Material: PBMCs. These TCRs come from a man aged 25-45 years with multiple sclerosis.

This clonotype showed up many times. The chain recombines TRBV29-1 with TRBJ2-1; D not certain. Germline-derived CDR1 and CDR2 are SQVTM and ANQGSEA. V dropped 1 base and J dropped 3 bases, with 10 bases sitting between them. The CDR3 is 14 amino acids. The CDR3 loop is CSVEAGTRYNEQFF. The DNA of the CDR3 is TGCAGCGTTGAAGCTGGAACCCGCTACAATGAGCAGTTCTTC.

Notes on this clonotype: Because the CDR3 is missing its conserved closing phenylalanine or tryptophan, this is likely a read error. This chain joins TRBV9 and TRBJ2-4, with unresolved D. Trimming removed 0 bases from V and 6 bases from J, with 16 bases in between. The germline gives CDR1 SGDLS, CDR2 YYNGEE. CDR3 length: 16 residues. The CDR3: CASSVESGGVGNIQYN. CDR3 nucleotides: TGTGCCAGCAGCGTAGAATCAGGTGGCGTCGGAAACATTCAGTACAAC.

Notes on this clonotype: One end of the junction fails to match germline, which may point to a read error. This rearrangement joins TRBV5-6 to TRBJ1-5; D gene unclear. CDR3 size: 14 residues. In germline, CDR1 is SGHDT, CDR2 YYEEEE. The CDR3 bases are TGTGCCAGCAGCTTGGGGTATAGCAATCAGCCCCAGAATTTT. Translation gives CASSLGYSNQPQNF. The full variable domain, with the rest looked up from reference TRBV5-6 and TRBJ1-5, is DAGVTQSPTHLIKTRGQQVTLRCSPKSGHDTVSWYQQALGQGPQFIFQYYEEEERQRGNFPDRFSGHQFPNYSSELNVNALLLGDSALYLCASSLGYSNQPQNFGDGTRLSIL.

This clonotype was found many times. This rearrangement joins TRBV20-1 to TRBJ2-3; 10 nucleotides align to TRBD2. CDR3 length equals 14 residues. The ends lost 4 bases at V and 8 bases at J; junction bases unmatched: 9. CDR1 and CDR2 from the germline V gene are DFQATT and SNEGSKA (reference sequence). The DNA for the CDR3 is TGCAGTGCTAAGGCTAGCGGGAGTGGTAGTACGCAGTATTTT. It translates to CSAKASGSGSTQYF.

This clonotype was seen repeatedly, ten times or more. The CDR3 coding sequence is TGCAGCGTTGAACGGGCCCGGGAGACGAACACTGAAGCTTTCTTT. Translated, it gives CSVERARETNTEAFF. The rearrangement links TRBV29-1 to TRBJ1-1; D call uncertain. Trimming took off 2 bases at V and 1 base at J, with 14 bases between the two ends. Germline loops: CDR1 SQVTM, CDR2 ANQGSEA. This CDR3 region has 15 residues.

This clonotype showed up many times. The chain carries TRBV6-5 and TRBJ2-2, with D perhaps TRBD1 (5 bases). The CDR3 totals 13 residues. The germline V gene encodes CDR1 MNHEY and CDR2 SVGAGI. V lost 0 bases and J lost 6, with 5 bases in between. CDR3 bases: TGTGCCAGCAGTTACTCGGGGCCCGGGGAGCTGTTTTTT. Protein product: CASSYSGPGELFF.

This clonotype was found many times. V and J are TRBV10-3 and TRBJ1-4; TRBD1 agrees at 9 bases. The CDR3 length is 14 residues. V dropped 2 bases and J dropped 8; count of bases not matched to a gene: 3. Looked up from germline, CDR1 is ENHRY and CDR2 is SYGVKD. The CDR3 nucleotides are TGTGCCATCAGTGAGACAGGGGGCAACGAAAAACTGTTTTTT. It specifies CAISETGGNEKLFF.

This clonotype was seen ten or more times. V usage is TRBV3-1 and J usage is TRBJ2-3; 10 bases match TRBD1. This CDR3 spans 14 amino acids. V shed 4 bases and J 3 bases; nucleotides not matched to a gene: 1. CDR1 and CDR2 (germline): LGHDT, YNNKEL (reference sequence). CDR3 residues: CASSPGQGTDTQYF. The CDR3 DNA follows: TGTGCCAGCAGCCCGGGACAGGGGACAGATACGCAGTATTTT.

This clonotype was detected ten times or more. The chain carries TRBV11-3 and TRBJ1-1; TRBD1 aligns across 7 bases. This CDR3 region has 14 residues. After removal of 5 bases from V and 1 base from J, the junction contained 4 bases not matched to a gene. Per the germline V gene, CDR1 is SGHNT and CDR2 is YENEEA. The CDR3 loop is CASSLGGENTEAFF. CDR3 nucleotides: TGTGCCAGCAGCCTAGGGGGCGAGAACACTGAAGCTTTCTTT.

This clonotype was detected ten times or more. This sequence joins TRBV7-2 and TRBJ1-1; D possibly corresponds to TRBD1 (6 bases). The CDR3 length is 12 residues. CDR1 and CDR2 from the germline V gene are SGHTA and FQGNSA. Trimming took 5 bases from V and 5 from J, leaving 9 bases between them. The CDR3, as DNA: TGTGCCAGCAGCGCGCAGGGGACTGAAGCTTTCTTT. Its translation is CASSAQGTEAFF.

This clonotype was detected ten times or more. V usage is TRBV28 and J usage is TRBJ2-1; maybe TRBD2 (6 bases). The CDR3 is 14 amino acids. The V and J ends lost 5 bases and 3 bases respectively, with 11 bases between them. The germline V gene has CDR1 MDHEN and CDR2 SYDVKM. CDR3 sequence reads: CASSPSGGYNEQFF. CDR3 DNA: TGTGCCAGCAGTCCCTCCGGGGGCTACAATGAGCAGTTCTTC.

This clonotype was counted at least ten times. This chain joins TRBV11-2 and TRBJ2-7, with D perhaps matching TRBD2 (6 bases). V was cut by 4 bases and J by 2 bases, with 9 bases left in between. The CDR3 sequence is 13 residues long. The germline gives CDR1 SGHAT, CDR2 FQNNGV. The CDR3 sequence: CASSWDFPYEQYF. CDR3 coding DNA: TGTGCCAGCAGCTGGGACTTCCCCTACGAGCAGTACTTC.

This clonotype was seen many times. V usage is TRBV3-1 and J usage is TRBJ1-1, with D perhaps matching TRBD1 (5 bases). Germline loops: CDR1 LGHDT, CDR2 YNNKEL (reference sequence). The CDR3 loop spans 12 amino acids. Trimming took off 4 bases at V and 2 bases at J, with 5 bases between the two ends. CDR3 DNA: TGTGCCAGCAGCCGGGACAACACTGAAGCTTTCTTT. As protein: CASSRDNTEAFF.

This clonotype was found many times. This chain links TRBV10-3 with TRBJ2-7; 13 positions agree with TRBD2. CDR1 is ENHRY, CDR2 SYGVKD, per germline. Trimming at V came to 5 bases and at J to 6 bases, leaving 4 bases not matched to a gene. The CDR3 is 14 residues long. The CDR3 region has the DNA TGTGCCATCAGTCCCGGGACTAGCGGGGTCGAGCAGTACTTC. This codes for CAISPGTSGVEQYF.

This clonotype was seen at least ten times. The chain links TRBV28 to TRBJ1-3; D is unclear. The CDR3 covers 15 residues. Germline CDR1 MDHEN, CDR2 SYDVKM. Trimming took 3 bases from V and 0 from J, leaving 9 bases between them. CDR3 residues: CASSLTGLSGNTIYF. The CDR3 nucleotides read TGTGCCAGCAGTTTGACCGGCCTCTCTGGAAACACCATATATTTT.

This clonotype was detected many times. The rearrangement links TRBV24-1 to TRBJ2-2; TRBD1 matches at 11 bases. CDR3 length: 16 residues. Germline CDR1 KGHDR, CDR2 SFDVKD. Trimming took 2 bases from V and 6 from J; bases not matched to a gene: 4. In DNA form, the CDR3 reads TGTGCCACCAGTGATTCCCGGGACAGGGGGGCCGGGGAGCTGTTTTTT. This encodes CATSDSRDRGAGELFF.

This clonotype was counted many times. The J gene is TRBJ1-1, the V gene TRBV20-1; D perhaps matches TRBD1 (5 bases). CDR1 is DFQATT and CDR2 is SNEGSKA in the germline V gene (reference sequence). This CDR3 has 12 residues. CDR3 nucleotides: TGCAGCTCGGGACGGATGAACACTGAAGCTTTCTTT. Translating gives CSSGRMNTEAFF.

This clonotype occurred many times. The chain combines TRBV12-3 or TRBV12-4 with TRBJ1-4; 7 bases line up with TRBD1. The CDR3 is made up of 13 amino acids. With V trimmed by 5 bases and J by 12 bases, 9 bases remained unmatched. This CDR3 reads CASSLETGTELFF. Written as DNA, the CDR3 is TGTGCCAGCAGTCTCGAAACCGGGACAGAACTGTTTTTT.